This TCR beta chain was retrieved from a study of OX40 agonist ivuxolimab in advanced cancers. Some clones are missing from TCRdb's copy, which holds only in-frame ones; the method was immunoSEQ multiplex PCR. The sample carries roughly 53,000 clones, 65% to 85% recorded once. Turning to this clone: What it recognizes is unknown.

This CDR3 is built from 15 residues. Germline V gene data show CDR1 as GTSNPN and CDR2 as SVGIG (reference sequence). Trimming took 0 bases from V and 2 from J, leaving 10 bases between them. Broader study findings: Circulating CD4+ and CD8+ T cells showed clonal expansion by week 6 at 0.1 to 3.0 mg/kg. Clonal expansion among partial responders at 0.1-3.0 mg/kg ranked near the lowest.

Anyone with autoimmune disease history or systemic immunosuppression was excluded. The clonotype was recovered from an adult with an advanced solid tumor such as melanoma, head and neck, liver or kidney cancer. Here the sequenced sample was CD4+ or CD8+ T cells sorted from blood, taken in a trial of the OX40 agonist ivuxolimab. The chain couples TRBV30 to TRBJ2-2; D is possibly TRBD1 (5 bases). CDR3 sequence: CAWSVQDTNTGELFF. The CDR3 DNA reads TGTGCCTGGAGTGTACAGGACACTAACACCGGGGAGCTGTTTTTT.